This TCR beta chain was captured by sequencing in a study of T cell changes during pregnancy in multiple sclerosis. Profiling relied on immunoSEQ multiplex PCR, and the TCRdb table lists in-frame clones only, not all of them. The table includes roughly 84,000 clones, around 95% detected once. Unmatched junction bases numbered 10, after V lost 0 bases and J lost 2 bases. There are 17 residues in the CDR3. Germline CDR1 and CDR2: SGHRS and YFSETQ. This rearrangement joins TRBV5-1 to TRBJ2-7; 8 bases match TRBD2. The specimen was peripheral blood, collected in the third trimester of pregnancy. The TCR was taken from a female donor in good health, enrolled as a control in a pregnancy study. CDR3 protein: CASSLGRLAGSTYEQYF. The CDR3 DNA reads TGCGCCAGCAGCTTGGGGCGGCTAGCGGGTTCAACCTACGAGCAGTACTTC.